One and the same sample provided the 18 T cell receptor beta chains below, sequenced in a study of shared clonotypes between healthy human individuals. Assay used: immunoSEQ multiplex PCR; TCRdb lists only in-frame clones, some missing. The data show 950,000 to 1,200,000 clones, roughly 80% seen once. The specimen sequenced was memory CD4+ T cells from PBMCs. Subset reported: CD45RA-negative fraction. Every receptor here comes from a man younger than 35 in good health. Some clones in this sample may be carry-over from other donors' samples.

The count of this clone is one. The sample holds other DNA sequences that translate to the same CDR3. The chain links TRBV28 to TRBJ2-1, with TRBD2 matching 7 bases. V gave up 4 bases and J gave up 8 bases; unmatched junction bases: 17. The CDR3 sequence is 17 residues long. Germline V CDR1 and CDR2: MDHEN, SYDVKM. CDR3 coding DNA: TGTGCCAGCAGTTCTCCGGGGCGGGGCGGGGGTTTGGATGAGCAGTTCTTC. Translating gives CASSSPGRGGGLDEQFF. The entire variable domain, with the rest obtained from reference TRBV28 and TRBJ2-1, is as follows: DVKVTQSSRYLVKRTGEKVFLECVQDMDHENMFWYRQDPGLGLRLIYFSYDVKMKEKGDIPEGYSVSREKKERFSLILESASTNQTSMYLCASSSPGRGGGLDEQFFGPGTRLTVL.

The chain combines TRBV30 with TRBJ1-5; tentatively, D is TRBD1 (5 bases). CDR1 is GTSNPN, CDR2 SVGIG, per germline (reference sequence). Deletions cut 1 base from V and 6 bases from J, with 10 bases between. This CDR3 has 13 residues. The CDR3 DNA sequence: TGTGCCTGGAGTGCGGGAGACAGTCAGCCCCAGCATTTT. It codes for CAWSAGDSQPQHF.

The rearrangement links TRBV5-6 to TRBJ2-1; 13 bases agree with TRBD2. The CDR3 has 16 residues. Losses at the gene ends were 4 bases for V and 5 bases for J; bases not matched to a gene: 6. CDR1 is SGHDT, CDR2 YYEEEE, per germline. CDR3 sequence (DNA): TGTGCCAGCAGCCGAAAGGGACTAGCGGGAAACAATGAGCAGTTCTTC. Protein: CASSRKGLAGNNEQFF.

The rearrangement links TRBV28 to TRBJ1-2; D unclear. Germline V lookup: CDR1 MDHEN, CDR2 SYDVKM. V was trimmed by 2 bases and J by 8 bases, leaving 12 bases between them. This CDR3 comprises 13 residues. In DNA, the CDR3 is TGTGCCAGCAGTTTAAACAAATTGAAAGGCTACACCTTC. It translates to CASSLNKLKGYTF.

This clone has just a few counts. The chain links TRBV27 to TRBJ1-2; TRBD1 is a possible D gene (5 bases). V gave up 5 bases and J gave up 2 bases, with 12 bases separating them. Germline assignment: CDR1 MNHEY and CDR2 SMNVEV (reference sequence). The length of the CDR3 is 14 residues. The CDR3 here is CASSPHWDNYGYTF. DNA of the CDR3: TGTGCCAGCAGTCCTCACTGGGACAACTATGGCTACACCTTC.

Details on this clone: The conserved phenylalanine or tryptophan normally closing the CDR3 is absent here, so this likely arose from a read error. The chain couples TRBV6-6 to TRBJ1-5; no clear D. The CDR3 loop spans 11 amino acids. Germline V lookup: CDR1 MNHNY, CDR2 SVGAGI (reference sequence). The CDR3 loop is CASSSEQPQHL. The CDR3, as DNA: TGCGCCAGCAGTTCGGAGCAGCCCCAGCATCTT.

This clone was seen more than once but under ten times. V usage is TRBV2 and J usage is TRBJ2-2; 9 bases match TRBD2. This CDR3 contains 14 residues. Per germline, CDR1 SNHLY and CDR2 FYNNEI. V was pared by 7 bases and J by 6 bases, with 6 bases of the junction left unmatched. The CDR3 nucleotides read TGTGCCAGCATGTGGTTAGCGGGAGCCGGGGAGCTGTTTTTT. This codes for CASMWLAGAGELFF.

The sample holds a few counts of this clone. The chain joins TRBV28 to TRBJ1-1, with a possible D match to TRBD1 (5 bases). There are 15 residues in the CDR3. Germline-derived CDR1 and CDR2 are MDHEN and SYDVKM. The V end was cut by 7 bases, the J end by 1 base, with 16 bases between. The CDR3: CASTTPDRPNTEAFF. The CDR3 DNA reads as TGTGCCAGCACCACCCCCGACAGACCGAACACTGAAGCTTTCTTT.

The V gene is TRBV4-1, the J gene TRBJ1-3; TRBD1 matches at 8 bases. V lost 6 bases and J lost 0; bases outside the gene matches: 1. The length of the CDR3 is 14 residues. CDR1 and CDR2 (germline): MGHRA, YSYEKL. For the CDR3, the DNA is TGCGCCAGCAGGGGGACAGGCTCTGGAAACACCATATATTTT. This encodes CASRGTGSGNTIYF.

The CDR3 is CASSPHTNIQYF. CDR3 DNA: TGTGCCAGCAGCCCTCATACGAACATTCAGTACTTC. The chain links TRBV7-9 to TRBJ2-4; no reliable D call. Germline loops: CDR1 SEHNR, CDR2 FQNEAQ (reference sequence). Trimming cost V 5 bases and J 7 bases, with 9 bases left between them. This CDR3 is built from 12 residues.

This clone has only a few counts. The J gene is TRBJ2-3, the V gene TRBV5-1; tentatively, D is TRBD2 (7 bases). Between the trimmed V and J ends, which lost 4 bases and 2 bases, there was a span of 23 bases. The germline V gene encodes CDR1 SGHRS and CDR2 YFSETQ. This CDR3 region has 18 residues. DNA for the CDR3: TGCGCCAGCAGCATGCGGGACTCAGGGCGGGGGCACACAGATACGCAGTATTTT. Amino acids: CASSMRDSGRGHTDTQYF.

This clone was detected a few times. The junction departs from the called germline gene at one end, perhaps through a read error. J is TRBJ1-1 and V is TRBV19; D perhaps matches TRBD1 (5 bases). The CDR3 is 15 residues long. Looked up from germline, CDR1 is LNHDA and CDR2 is SQIVND (reference sequence). The DNA of the CDR3 is TGTGCCAGTAGTCTAGAAGCCACAGGGAACACTGAAGCTTTCTTT. It codes for CASSLEATGNTEAFF.

The chain joins TRBV28 to TRBJ1-1; no firm D call. Germline V gene data show CDR1 as MDHEN and CDR2 as SYDVKM. Trimming shortened V by 1 base and J by 4 bases, and 16 bases separated the two germline ends. This CDR3 region has 16 residues. CDR3 amino acids: CASSLYPPGGRTEAFF. CDR3 DNA sequence: TGTGCCAGCAGTTTATACCCCCCGGGTGGGCGCACTGAAGCTTTCTTT.

The rearrangement uses TRBV30 and TRBJ1-4; D might be TRBD1 (6 bases). Germline V lookup: CDR1 GTSNPN, CDR2 SVGIG (reference sequence). CDR3 length: 15 residues. With 3 bases removed from V and 2 bases from J, the gap between germline ends came to 13 bases. Here the CDR3 DNA reads TGTGCCTGGAGCCAGGGGATGGCGACTAATGAAAAACTGTTTTTT. Amino acid sequence: CAWSQGMATNEKLFF.

The rearrangement links TRBV10-3 to TRBJ2-7; no definite D call. This CDR3 is 11 amino acids long. Trimming pared 7 bases from V and 6 bases from J, leaving 10 bases between. Per germline, CDR1 ENHRY and CDR2 SYGVKD. As DNA, the CDR3 is TGTGCCATCACTGACCCCCTCGAGCAGTACTTC. Translated: CAITDPLEQYF.

As to this clone: Other DNA sequences within the sample encode an identical CDR3. This chain connects TRBV9 to TRBJ2-3, with D perhaps TRBD2 (6 bases). Trimming took off 0 bases at V and 0 bases at J, with 8 bases between the two ends. The V gene's germline CDR1 is SGDLS and CDR2 YYNGEE. CDR3 length: 15 residues. The CDR3 DNA is TGTGCCAGCAGCGTAGGGAGCGGGAGCACAGATACGCAGTATTTT. Its protein is CASSVGSGSTDTQYF.

This clone was picked up one time. The rearrangement uses TRBV4-3 and TRBJ2-2; D is unclear. The CDR3 totals 15 residues. Per the germline V gene, CDR1 is LGHNA and CDR2 is YSLEER. Between the trimmed V and J ends, which lost 0 bases and 6 bases, there was a span of 11 bases. The CDR3 loop is CASSQERATPGELFF. CDR3 coding DNA: TGCGCCAGCAGCCAAGAGAGAGCAACCCCCGGGGAGCTGTTTTTT.

With regard to this clone: In the same sample, other DNA sequences code for this CDR3. The gene calls are TRBV5-1 and TRBJ2-3; D gene unclear. V was shortened by 0 bases and J by 2 bases, with 4 bases between the two germline ends. Germline V gives CDR1 SGHRS, CDR2 YFSETQ. The CDR3 loop spans 13 amino acids. The CDR3, as DNA: TGCGCCAGCAGCTTGGTCCCCACAGATACGCAGTATTTT. It is translated as CASSLVPTDTQYF.